The entry that follows covers one T cell receptor beta chain sequence. The data originate from a study of blood T cell repertoires in COVID-19. The germline V gene has CDR1 SGHRS and CDR2 YFSETQ. The CDR3 contains 20 residues. Trimming removed 2 bases from V and 1 base from J, with 28 bases in between. Repertoires were generated with immunoSEQ multiplex PCR, while TCRdb's copy carries only in-frame clones and drops some. The sample yields hundreds of thousands of clones, 85% to 90% seen once. Sequenced: PBMCs or T cells enriched from blood (not recorded which). The V and J genes are TRBV5-1 and TRBJ2-7, with D tentatively TRBD1 (5 bases). The TCR comes from a woman under 40 who had recovered from COVID-19. CDR3 amino acids: CASSFREYHPTGIESYEQYF. CDR3 DNA: TGCGCCAGCAGCTTCCGAGAGTACCATCCCACAGGTATAGAATCCTACGAGCAGTACTTC. The full variable domain, its missing parts supplied by reference TRBV5-1 and TRBJ2-7, is KAGVTQTPRYLIKTRGQQVTLSCSPISGHRSVSWYQQTPGQGLQFLFEYFSETQRNKGNFPGRFSGRQFSNSRSEMNVSTLELGDSALYLCASSFREYHPTGIESYEQYFGPGTRLTVT.